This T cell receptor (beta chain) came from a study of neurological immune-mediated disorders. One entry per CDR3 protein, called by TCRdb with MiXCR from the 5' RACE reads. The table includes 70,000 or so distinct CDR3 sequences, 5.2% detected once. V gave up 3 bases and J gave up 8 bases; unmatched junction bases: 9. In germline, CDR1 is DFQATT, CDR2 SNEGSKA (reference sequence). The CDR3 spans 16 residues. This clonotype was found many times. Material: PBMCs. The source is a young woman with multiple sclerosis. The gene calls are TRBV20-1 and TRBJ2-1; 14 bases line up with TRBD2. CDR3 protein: CSARSQTSGGAYEQFF. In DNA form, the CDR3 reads TGCAGTGCTAGGTCCCAGACTAGCGGGGGGGCCTATGAGCAGTTCTTC.